One TCR beta chain is described in this entry. Its cognate antigen is unknown. PCR was performed using 60 Vbeta and 13 Jbeta primers. Profiled with immunoSEQ multiplex PCR; TCRdb holds only in-frame clones, not every one. Among 120,000 or so clones listed, 80% were seen once. The source of the sample is a study of cytomegalovirus exposure and HLA in healthy donors. Study-wide results and caveats: Being productive about 87% or about 30% of the time was typical of most TCR beta V segments in an earlier analysis. Rare sequences made up most TCRs, while some public TCRs were found in many donors. Later analysis placed DRB1 highest and HLA-C lowest in TCR association rates, which differed by HLA locus.

Samples came from healthy bone marrow donors. The CDR3 has 15 residues. Trimming pared 5 bases from V and 8 bases from J, leaving 19 bases between. Germline values: CDR1 SNHLY, CDR2 FYNNEI. Sequencing input: PBMCs. The TCR originated in a man in his forties or fifties in good health and CMV-seronegative. The rearrangement links TRBV2 to TRBJ2-1; D is perhaps TRBD2 (6 bases). The CDR3 loop reads CASSRNLAGGHEQFF. The CDR3 DNA follows: TGTGCCAGCAGTCGTAATCTAGCTGGAGGGCATGAGCAGTTCTTC.